The next 24 T cell receptor beta chains were all read from a single sample in a study of blood T cells in healthy people across ages. A sample-barcoded 5' primer and a J-beta primer mix were used in a second PCR of roughly 7 to 11 cycles. Using its own MiXCR run on the 5' RACE reads, TCRdb lists one record per CDR3 protein. The repertoire holds fewer than 1.5 million distinct CDR3 sequences, with 35% to 45% as singletons. The source material was blood. Source of these receptors: a woman between 18 and 29 years old in good health.

The V call is TRBV7-2, the J call TRBJ1-3; D uncertain. V lost 2 bases to trimming and J lost 0 bases, with 11 bases between them. The CDR3 is made up of 16 amino acids. The germline CDR1 and CDR2 sequences are SGHTA and FQGNSA. The CDR3 protein is CASSLIAGPSGNTIYF. DNA for the CDR3: TGTGCCAGCAGCTTAATCGCGGGCCCCTCTGGAAACACCATATATTTT.

The chain has TRBV2 and TRBJ2-1, with TRBD2 matching over 11 bases. Germline values: CDR1 SNHLY, CDR2 FYNNEI. V lost 4 bases, J lost 5 bases, and 4 bases stayed unmatched. The CDR3 consists of 15 residues. CDR3 nucleotide sequence: TGTGCCAGCAGTGCCACTAGCGGGGGTGACAATGAGCAGTTCTTC. Its protein is CASSATSGGDNEQFF.

The chain joins TRBV5-1 to TRBJ2-1; either TRBD1 or TRBD2 may fit D (6 bases each). The germline gives CDR1 SGHRS, CDR2 YFSETQ. The CDR3 has 15 amino acids. The germline V and J ends were trimmed by 3 bases and 6 bases, with 16 bases remaining between them. The CDR3 DNA follows: TGCGCCAGCAGCTGGGGACTCCCCAGGGGCAATGAGCAGTTCTTC. Translation: CASSWGLPRGNEQFF. The variable domain in full, with the rest retrieved from reference TRBV5-1 and TRBJ2-1, is KAGVTQTPRYLIKTRGQQVTLSCSPISGHRSVSWYQQTPGQGLQFLFEYFSETQRNKGNFPGRFSGRQFSNSRSEMNVSTLELGDSALYLCASSWGLPRGNEQFFGPGTRLTVL.

Only a few counts were recorded for this clonotype. The rearrangement uses TRBV6-1 and TRBJ2-6; D unresolved. The germline V gene has CDR1 MNHNS and CDR2 SASEGT. V lost 4 bases, J lost 1 base, and 8 bases lay in between. The CDR3 has 15 residues. CDR3 region: CASSGAESGANVLTF. CDR3 coding DNA: TGTGCCAGCAGTGGGGCGGAGTCTGGGGCCAACGTCCTGACTTTC.

The chain uses TRBV7-2 and TRBJ2-4; 8 nucleotides line up with TRBD1. Trimming cost V 4 bases and J 1 base; bases outside gene matches: 15. CDR3 length: 19 amino acids. CDR1 is SGHTA, CDR2 FQGNSA, per germline. CDR3 residues: CASSYRTGLGVAAKNIQYF. CDR3 sequence (DNA): TGTGCCAGCAGCTACAGGACAGGGCTAGGGGTTGCGGCCAAAAACATTCAGTACTTC.

V is TRBV5-1 and J is TRBJ2-3; 9 positions agree with TRBD2. The CDR3 runs to 17 residues. The ends lost 3 bases at V and 2 bases at J; junction bases unmatched: 10. Germline V CDR1 and CDR2: SGHRS, YFSETQ. The CDR3 DNA reads as TGCGCCAGCAGCTCCCAATTAGCGGGGGCCAACACAGATACGCAGTATTTT. Residues: CASSSQLAGANTDTQYF.

This clonotype was seen more than once but under ten times. This rearrangement joins TRBV29-1 to TRBJ1-4; possible D gene TRBD1, 5 bases. CDR3 size: 12 residues. V lost 4 bases and J 4 bases, leaving 7 bases between the germline ends. The germline V gene has CDR1 SQVTM and CDR2 ANQGSEA. The CDR3 protein is CSVGGRNEKLFF. CDR3 bases: TGCAGCGTTGGGGGCCGTAATGAAAAACTGTTTTTT.

Comments on this clonotype: A much larger clone lies one base from this, so it may be a read error. This sequence joins TRBV12-3 or TRBV12-4 and TRBJ2-3; 12 bases align to TRBD2. The CDR3 is made up of 16 amino acids. CDR3: CASSRLAGASTDAQYF. CDR3 DNA: TGTGCCAGCAGTCGACTAGCGGGAGCTAGCACAGATGCGCAGTATTTT.

This clonotype has a handful of counts. CDR3 sequence (DNA): TGTGCCAGCAGTTACGCGTCGTCGCAGGGCATGAACACTGAAGCTTTCTTT. Translating gives CASSYASSQGMNTEAFF. J is TRBJ1-1 and V is TRBV6-2 or TRBV6-3, with a possible D match to TRBD1 (5 bases). This CDR3 region has 17 residues. V was trimmed by 2 bases and J by 0 bases, leaving 16 bases between them. Germline values: CDR1 MNHEY, CDR2 SVGEGT.

The chain links TRBV11-2 to TRBJ1-1; D is unresolved. CDR1 and CDR2 (germline): SGHAT, FQNNGV. With 5 bases removed from V and 5 bases from J, the gap between germline ends came to 9 bases. This CDR3 region has 12 residues. CDR3 protein: CASSRDRTEAFF. CDR3 nucleotides: TGTGCCAGCAGCAGGGATAGGACTGAAGCTTTCTTT.

This clonotype appeared a few times. V usage is TRBV20-1 and J usage is TRBJ2-1, with 8 bases that match TRBD1. The germline V gene has CDR1 DFQATT and CDR2 SNEGSKA (reference sequence). The CDR3 runs to 13 residues. Unmatched junction bases numbered 3, after V lost 4 bases and J lost 4 bases. The CDR3 DNA sequence: TGCAGTGCTACCGGGACAGGATACAATGAGCAGTTCTTC. It encodes CSATGTGYNEQFF.

This clonotype was observed a few times. The chain uses TRBV24-1 and TRBJ2-7, with TRBD1 identical over 11 bases. The CDR3 spans 17 residues. The V gene's germline CDR1 is KGHDR and CDR2 SFDVKD. The V gene end was trimmed by 2 bases and the J gene end by 5 bases; junction bases not matched to a gene: 10. The CDR3 DNA reads TGTGCCACCAGTGATTCGGACGGGACAGGGGGTTTGAACGAGCAGTACTTC. Its protein product is CATSDSDGTGGLNEQYF.

The rearrangement links TRBV7-2 to TRBJ1-1; the D is unclear. This CDR3 comprises 17 residues. The germline V gene has CDR1 SGHTA and CDR2 FQGNSA. Trimming took 5 bases from V and 1 from J, leaving 20 bases between them. The CDR3 bases are TGTGCCAGCAGCCCCCCTTGGGGAGGCGGCAGGAACACTGAAGCTTTCTTT. Encoded protein: CASSPPWGGGRNTEAFF. The entire variable domain, with the rest obtained from reference TRBV7-2 and TRBJ1-1, is as follows: GAGVSQSPSNKVTEKGKDVELRCDPISGHTALYWYRQSLGQGLEFLIYFQGNSAPDKSGLPSDRFSAERTGGSVSTLTIQRTQQEDSAVYLCASSPPWGGGRNTEAFFGQGTRLTVV.

Only a few counts were recorded for this clonotype. V usage is TRBV11-2 and J usage is TRBJ2-6; tentatively, D is TRBD1 or TRBD2 (5 bases each). CDR3 length: 16 amino acids. Germline CDR1 is SGHAT and CDR2 is FQNNGV. V dropped 4 bases and J dropped 2 bases, with 12 bases sitting between them. The CDR3 here is CASSSGRVTGANVLTF. The CDR3 region has the DNA TGTGCCAGCAGCTCGGGGCGAGTTACTGGGGCCAACGTCCTGACTTTC.

The chain uses TRBV5-1 and TRBJ2-6, with unresolved D. The V gene lost 0 bases and the J gene lost 0 bases, with 7 bases spanning the gap. Germline V gives CDR1 SGHRS, CDR2 YFSETQ. The length of the CDR3 is 16 residues. The CDR3 reads CASSLDGVSGANVLTF. The CDR3 DNA sequence: TGCGCCAGCAGCTTGGACGGTGTCTCTGGGGCCAACGTCCTGACTTTC. The full variable domain, completed using reference TRBV5-1 and TRBJ2-6, is KAGVTQTPRYLIKTRGQQVTLSCSPISGHRSVSWYQQTPGQGLQFLFEYFSETQRNKGNFPGRFSGRQFSNSRSEMNVSTLELGDSALYLCASSLDGVSGANVLTFGAGSRLTVL.

This clonotype has at least ten counts. The CDR3 nucleotides are TGTGCCAGCAGAGATAGCCTAGCAGATACGCAGTATTTT. Encoded protein: CASRDSLADTQYF. The V call is TRBV9, the J call TRBJ2-3; no reliable D call. V gave up 5 bases and J gave up 4 bases, with 11 bases separating them. CDR1 and CDR2 from the germline V gene are SGDLS and YYNGEE. This CDR3 is built from 13 residues.

The chain combines TRBV4-3 with TRBJ2-7; 8 bases map to TRBD2. The CDR3 has 14 amino acids. V trimming: 3 bases; J trimming: 9 bases; junction bases outside the gene matches: 10. The germline V gene has CDR1 LGHNA and CDR2 YSLEER. The CDR3 reads CASSQTSVGGVQYF. The CDR3 DNA reads as TGCGCCAGCAGCCAGACTAGCGTAGGCGGGGTGCAGTACTTC.

V usage is TRBV7-2 and J usage is TRBJ1-5; possibly TRBD1 for D (5 bases). V gave up 3 bases and J gave up 5 bases, with 11 bases separating them. This CDR3 has 14 amino acids. Germline assignment: CDR1 SGHTA and CDR2 FQGNSA. This CDR3 is CASSLTAQDQPQHF. Written as DNA, the CDR3 is TGTGCCAGCAGCTTGACAGCGCAGGATCAGCCCCAGCATTTT.

The chain has TRBV2 and TRBJ1-1, with D perhaps TRBD1 (5 bases). Germline V gene data show CDR1 as SNHLY and CDR2 as FYNNEI. V was pared by 8 bases and J by 6 bases, with 10 bases between. CDR3 length equals 11 residues. CDR3 coding DNA: TGTGCCAGCGGGGTGGGGGCTGAAGCTTTCTTT. Protein product: CASGVGAEAFF.

This clonotype has a single count. The chain couples TRBV5-1 to TRBJ2-3, with a weak D call TRBD2 (5 bases). V was pared by 4 bases and J by 6 bases, with 15 bases between. Per the germline V gene, CDR1 is SGHRS and CDR2 is YFSETQ. The CDR3 loop spans 14 amino acids. CDR3 bases: TGCGCCAGCAGCGTCCGGGCAGCGGCGGATACGCAGTATTTT. This sequence encodes CASSVRAAADTQYF.

This clonotype was seen a handful of times. J is TRBJ1-5 and V is TRBV12-3 or TRBV12-4, with D uncertain. The CDR3 covers 13 residues. Trimming took 8 bases from V and 4 from J, leaving 12 bases between them. The CDR3 bases are TGTGCCAGCGGCGAGGGTGTTAATCAGCCCCAGCATTTT. It translates to CASGEGVNQPQHF.

The CDR3 DNA follows: TGCAGCGTCCGGGACCTGGGAGAGACCCAGTACTTC. It encodes CSVRDLGETQYF. The V call is TRBV29-1, the J call TRBJ2-5; D possibly matches TRBD1 or TRBD2 (5 bases each). The CDR3 consists of 12 residues. V was cut by 6 bases and J by 4 bases, with 12 bases left in between. Germline V gene data show CDR1 as SQVTM and CDR2 as ANQGSEA.

Turning to this clonotype: The junction does not match germline at one end; this may be a read error. The rearrangement uses TRBV18 and TRBJ2-1; 7 nucleotides line up with TRBD1. The CDR3 covers 18 residues. Germline loops: CDR1 KGHSH, CDR2 LQKENI. The CDR3 region has the DNA TGTGCAAGCTCAAGTAGGACAGGTGATAAATTCTCCTACAATGAGCAGTTCTTC. Residues: CASSSRTGDKFSYNEQFF.

This chain connects TRBV7-2 to TRBJ2-7; maybe TRBD2 (6 bases). CDR3 length: 15 amino acids. Trimming left V 8 bases short and J 6 bases short, with 23 bases between. Germline V gives CDR1 SGHTA, CDR2 FQGNSA. CDR3 protein: CASALTEGLSVEQYF. DNA for the CDR3: TGTGCCAGCGCCCTAACGGAGGGATTGTCTGTCGAGCAGTACTTC. Based on the CDR3 plus reference TRBV7-2 and TRBJ2-7, the full variable domain is GAGVSQSPSNKVTEKGKDVELRCDPISGHTALYWYRQSLGQGLEFLIYFQGNSAPDKSGLPSDRFSAERTGGSVSTLTIQRTQQEDSAVYLCASALTEGLSVEQYFGPGTRLTVT.